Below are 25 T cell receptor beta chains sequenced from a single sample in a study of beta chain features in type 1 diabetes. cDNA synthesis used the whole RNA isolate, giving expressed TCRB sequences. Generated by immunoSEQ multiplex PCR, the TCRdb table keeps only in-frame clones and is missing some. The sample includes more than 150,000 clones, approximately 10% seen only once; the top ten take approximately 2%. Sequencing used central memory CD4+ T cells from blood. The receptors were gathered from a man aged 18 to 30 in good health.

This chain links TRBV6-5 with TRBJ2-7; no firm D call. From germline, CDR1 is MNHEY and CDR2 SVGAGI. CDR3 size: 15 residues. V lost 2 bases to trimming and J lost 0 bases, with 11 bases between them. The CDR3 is CASSYIQFPSYEQYF. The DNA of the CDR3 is TGTGCCAGCAGTTACATTCAGTTCCCCTCCTACGAGCAGTACTTC.

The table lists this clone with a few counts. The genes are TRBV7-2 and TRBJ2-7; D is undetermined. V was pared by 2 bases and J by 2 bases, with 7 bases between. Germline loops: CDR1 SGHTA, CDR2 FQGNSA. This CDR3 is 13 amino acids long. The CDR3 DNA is TGTGCCAGCAGCTTATCTTATGCCTACGAGCAGTACTTC. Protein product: CASSLSYAYEQYF. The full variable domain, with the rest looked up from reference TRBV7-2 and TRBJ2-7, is GAGVSQSPSNKVTEKGKDVELRCDPISGHTALYWYRQSLGQGLEFLIYFQGNSAPDKSGLPSDRFSAERTGGSVSTLTIQRTQQEDSAVYLCASSLSYAYEQYFGPGTRLTVT.

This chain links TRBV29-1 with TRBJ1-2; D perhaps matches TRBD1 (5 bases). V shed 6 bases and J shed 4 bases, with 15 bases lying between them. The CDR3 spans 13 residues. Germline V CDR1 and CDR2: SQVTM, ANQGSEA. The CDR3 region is CSVPRRGGYGYTF. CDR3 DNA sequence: TGCAGCGTCCCAAGGAGGGGCGGCTATGGCTACACCTTC. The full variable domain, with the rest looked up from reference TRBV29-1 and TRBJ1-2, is SAVISQKPSRDICQRGTSLTIQCQVDSQVTMMFWYRQQPGQSLTLIATANQGSEATYESGFVIDKFPISRPNLTFSTLTVSNMSPEDSSIYLCSVPRRGGYGYTFGSGTRLTVV.

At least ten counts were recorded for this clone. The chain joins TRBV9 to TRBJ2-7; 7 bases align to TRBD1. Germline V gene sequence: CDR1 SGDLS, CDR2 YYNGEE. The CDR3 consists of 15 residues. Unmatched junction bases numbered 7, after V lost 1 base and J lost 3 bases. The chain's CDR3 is CASSVRTGGDYEQYF. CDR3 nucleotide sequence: TGTGCCAGCAGCGTACGGACAGGTGGGGACTACGAGCAGTACTTC. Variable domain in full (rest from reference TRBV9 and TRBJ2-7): DSGVTQTPKHLITATGQRVTLRCSPRSGDLSVYWYQQSLDQGLQFLIQYYNGEERAKGNILERFSAQQFPDLHSELNLSSLELGDSALYFCASSVRTGGDYEQYFGPGTRLTVT.

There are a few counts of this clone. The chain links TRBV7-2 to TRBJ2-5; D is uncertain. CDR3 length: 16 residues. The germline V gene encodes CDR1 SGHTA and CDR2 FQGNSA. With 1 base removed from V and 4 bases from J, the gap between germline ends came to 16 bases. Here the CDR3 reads CASSLVSSQVRETQYF. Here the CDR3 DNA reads TGTGCCAGCAGCTTAGTGTCCTCCCAGGTACGAGAGACCCAGTACTTC.

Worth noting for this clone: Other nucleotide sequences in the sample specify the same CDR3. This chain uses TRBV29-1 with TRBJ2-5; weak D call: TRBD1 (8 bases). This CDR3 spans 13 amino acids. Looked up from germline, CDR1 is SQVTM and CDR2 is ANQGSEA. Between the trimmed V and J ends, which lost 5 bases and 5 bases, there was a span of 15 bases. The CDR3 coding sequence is TGCAGCGTTACTACAGGGGGGGTGGAGACCCAGTACTTC. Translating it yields CSVTTGGVETQYF.

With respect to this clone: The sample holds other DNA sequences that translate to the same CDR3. CDR3: CASSLGGASVSYEQYF. DNA for the CDR3: TGTGCCAGCAGCTTGGGGGGCGCAAGCGTGTCCTACGAGCAGTACTTC. The chain links TRBV5-4 to TRBJ2-7, with D possibly TRBD1 on 5 matching bases. The CDR3 spans 16 residues. V dropped 0 bases and J dropped 1 base, with 14 bases sitting between them. CDR1 SGHNT and CDR2 YYREEE come from the germline V gene (reference sequence).

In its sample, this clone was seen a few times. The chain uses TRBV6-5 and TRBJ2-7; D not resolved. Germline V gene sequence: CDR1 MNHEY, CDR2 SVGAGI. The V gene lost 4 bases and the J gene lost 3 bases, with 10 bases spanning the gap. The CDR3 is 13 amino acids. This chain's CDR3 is CASSLTRYYEQYF. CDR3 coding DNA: TGTGCCAGCAGTTTAACGAGATACTACGAGCAGTACTTC.

The CDR3 DNA follows: TGTGCCAGCAGTACGGGACTAGCGAAGGGAGAGACCCAGTACTTC. Its translation is CASSTGLAKGETQYF. This chain joins TRBV7-8 and TRBJ2-5; TRBD2 matches 10 bases. In germline, CDR1 is SGHVS, CDR2 FQNEAQ. J gave up 4 bases and V 6 bases, and 8 bases lay outside the gene matches. This CDR3 spans 15 amino acids.

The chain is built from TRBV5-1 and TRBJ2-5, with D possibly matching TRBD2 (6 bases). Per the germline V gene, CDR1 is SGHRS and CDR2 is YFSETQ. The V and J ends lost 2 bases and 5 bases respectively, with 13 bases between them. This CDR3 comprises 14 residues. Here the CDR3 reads CASSLDGGRETQYF. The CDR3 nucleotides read TGCGCCAGCAGCTTAGACGGAGGGCGGGAGACCCAGTACTTC.

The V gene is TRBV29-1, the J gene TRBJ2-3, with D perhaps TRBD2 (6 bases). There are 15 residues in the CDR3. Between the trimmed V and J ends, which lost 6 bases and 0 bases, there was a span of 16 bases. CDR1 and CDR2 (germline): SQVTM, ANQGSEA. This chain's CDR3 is CSVTLLASSTDTQYF. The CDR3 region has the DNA TGCAGCGTCACTCTACTAGCCTCTAGCACAGATACGCAGTATTTT.

The CDR3 sequence: CASSPNRGNSYEQYF. In DNA form, the CDR3 reads TGTGCCAGCAGCCCGAATCGCGGCAACTCCTACGAGCAGTACTTC. The chain uses TRBV7-2 and TRBJ2-7; D remains ambiguous. Between the trimmed V and J ends, which lost 5 bases and 0 bases, there was a span of 14 bases. Germline V gene lookup returns CDR1 SGHTA and CDR2 FQGNSA. The CDR3 has 15 residues.

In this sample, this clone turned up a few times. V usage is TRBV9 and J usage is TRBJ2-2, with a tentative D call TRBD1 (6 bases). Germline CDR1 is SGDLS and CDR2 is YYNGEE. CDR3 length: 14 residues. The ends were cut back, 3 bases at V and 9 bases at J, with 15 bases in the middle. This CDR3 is CASSAEGVRRELFF. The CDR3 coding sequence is TGTGCCAGCAGCGCCGAGGGGGTCCGCCGGGAGCTGTTTTTT. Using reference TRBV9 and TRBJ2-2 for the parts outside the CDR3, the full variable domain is DSGVTQTPKHLITATGQRVTLRCSPRSGDLSVYWYQQSLDQGLQFLIQYYNGEERAKGNILERFSAQQFPDLHSELNLSSLELGDSALYFCASSAEGVRRELFFGEGSRLTVL.

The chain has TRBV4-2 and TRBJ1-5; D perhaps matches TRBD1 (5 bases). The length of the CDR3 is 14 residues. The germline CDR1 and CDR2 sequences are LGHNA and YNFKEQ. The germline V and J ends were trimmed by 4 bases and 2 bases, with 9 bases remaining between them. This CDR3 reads CASSPIRGNQPQHF. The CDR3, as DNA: TGTGCCAGCAGCCCCATCAGGGGCAATCAGCCCCAGCATTTT.

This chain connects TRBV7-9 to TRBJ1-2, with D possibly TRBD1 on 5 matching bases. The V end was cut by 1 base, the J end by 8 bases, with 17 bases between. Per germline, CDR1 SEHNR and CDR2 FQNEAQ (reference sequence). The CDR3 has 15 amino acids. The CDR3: CASSLVEGPAIGYTF. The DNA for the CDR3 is TGTGCCAGCAGCTTAGTCGAGGGGCCGGCGATCGGCTACACCTTC.

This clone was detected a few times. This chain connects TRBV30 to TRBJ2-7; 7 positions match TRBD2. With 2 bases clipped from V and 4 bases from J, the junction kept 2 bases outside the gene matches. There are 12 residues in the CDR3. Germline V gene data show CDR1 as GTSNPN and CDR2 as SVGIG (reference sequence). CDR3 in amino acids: CAWSSGGYEQYF. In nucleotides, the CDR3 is TGTGCCTGGAGTTCCGGGGGGTACGAGCAGTACTTC.

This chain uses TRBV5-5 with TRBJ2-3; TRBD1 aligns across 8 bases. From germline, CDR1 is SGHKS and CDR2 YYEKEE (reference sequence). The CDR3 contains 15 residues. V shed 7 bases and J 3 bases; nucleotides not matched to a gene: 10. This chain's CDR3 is CASLARGQATDTQYF. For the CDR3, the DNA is TGTGCCAGCCTAGCCAGGGGGCAGGCGACAGATACGCAGTATTTT. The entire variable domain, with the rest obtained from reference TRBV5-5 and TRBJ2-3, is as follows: DAGVTQSPTHLIKTRGQQVTLRCSPISGHKSVSWYQQVLGQGPQFIFQYYEKEERGRGNFPDRFSARQFPNYSSELNVNALLLGDSALYLCASLARGQATDTQYFGPGTRLTVL.

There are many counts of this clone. CDR3 coding DNA: TGTGCCAGCAGTGAAAATGAAGCAGGGGTGAAGTTCTTC. Its translation is CASSENEAGVKFF. The rearrangement links TRBV2 to TRBJ2-1, with a possible D match to TRBD1 (6 bases). The length of the CDR3 is 13 residues. CDR1 is SNHLY and CDR2 is FYNNEI in the germline V gene. Trimming shortened V by 2 bases and J by 14 bases, and 16 bases separated the two germline ends.

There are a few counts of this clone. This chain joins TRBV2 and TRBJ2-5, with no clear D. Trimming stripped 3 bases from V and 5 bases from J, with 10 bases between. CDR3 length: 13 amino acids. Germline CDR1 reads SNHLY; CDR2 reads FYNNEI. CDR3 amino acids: CASSDGSTETQYF. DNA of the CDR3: TGTGCCAGCAGTGACGGTAGCACGGAGACCCAGTACTTC. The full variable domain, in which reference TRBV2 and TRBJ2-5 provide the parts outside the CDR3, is EPEVTQTPSHQVTQMGQEVILRCVPISNHLYFYWYRQILGQKVEFLVSFYNNEISEKSEIFDDQFSVERPDGSNFTLKIRSTKLEDSAMYFCASSDGSTETQYFGPGTRLLVL.

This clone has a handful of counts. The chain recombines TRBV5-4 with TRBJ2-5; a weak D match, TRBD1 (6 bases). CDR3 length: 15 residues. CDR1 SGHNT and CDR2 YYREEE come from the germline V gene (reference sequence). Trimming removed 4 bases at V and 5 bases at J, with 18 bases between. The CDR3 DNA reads TGTGCCAGCAGCAGTTCAGGGTCCCAGGGGGAGACCCAGTACTTC. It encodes CASSSSGSQGETQYF.

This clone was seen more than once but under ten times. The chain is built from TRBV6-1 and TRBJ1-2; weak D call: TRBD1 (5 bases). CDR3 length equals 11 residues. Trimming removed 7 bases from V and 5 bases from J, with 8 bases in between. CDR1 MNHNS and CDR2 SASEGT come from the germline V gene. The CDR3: CASTDRYGYTF. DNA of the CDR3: TGTGCCAGCACCGACAGATATGGCTACACCTTC.

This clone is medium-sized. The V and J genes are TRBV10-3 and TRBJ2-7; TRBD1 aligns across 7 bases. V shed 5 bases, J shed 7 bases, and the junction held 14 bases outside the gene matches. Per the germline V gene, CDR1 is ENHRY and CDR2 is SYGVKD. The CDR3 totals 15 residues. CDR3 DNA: TGTGCCATCAGTCCTCCCCGGGACAGCGTGGGAGAGCAGTACTTC. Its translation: CAISPPRDSVGEQYF.

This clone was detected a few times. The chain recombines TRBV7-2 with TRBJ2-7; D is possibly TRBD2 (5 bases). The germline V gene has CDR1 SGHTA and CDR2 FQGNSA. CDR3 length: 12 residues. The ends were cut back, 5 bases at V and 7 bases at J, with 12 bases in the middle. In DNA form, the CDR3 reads TGTGCCAGCAGCCGCGGCGGGTTAGAGCAGTACTTC. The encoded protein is CASSRGGLEQYF.

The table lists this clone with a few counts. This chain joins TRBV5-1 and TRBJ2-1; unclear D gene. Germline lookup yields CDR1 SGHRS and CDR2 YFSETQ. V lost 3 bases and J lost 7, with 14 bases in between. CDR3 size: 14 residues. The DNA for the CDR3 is TGCGCCAGCAGCTATACGGCCGGCCGGAATGAGCAGTTCTTC. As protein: CASSYTAGRNEQFF.

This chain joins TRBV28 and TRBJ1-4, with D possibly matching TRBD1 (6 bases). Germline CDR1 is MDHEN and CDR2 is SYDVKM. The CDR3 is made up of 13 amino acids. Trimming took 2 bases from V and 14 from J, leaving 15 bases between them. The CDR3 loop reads CASSLTGLRKLFF. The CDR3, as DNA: TGTGCCAGCAGTTTAACAGGGTTACGGAAGCTGTTTTTT.